One and the same sample provided the 22 T cell receptor beta chains below, sequenced in a study of shared clonotypes between healthy human individuals (dated by TCRdb to about 2020). Library prep was done by the immunoSEQ multiplex PCR assay. The clones in this table, taken by TCRdb from immuneACCESS, are in-frame only. Not every clone is retained; where verified, under half of the shortfall comes from an unresolved V gene, and the cause of the rest is unknown. In all, the sample holds over a million clones, and approximately 98% of those were seen once. The ten largest clones represent less than 0.55% of the sample. Sequencing was done on a sample of naive CD4+ T cells sorted from blood. The intended sense of this specimen's cell subset or site label: CD45RA+ positively selected. Source of these receptors: a man aged 25-40 years in good health.

V gene TRBV7-9 combines with J gene TRBJ2-3; D gene uncertain. In germline, CDR1 is SEHNR, CDR2 FQNEAQ (reference sequence). CDR3 size: 16 residues. With 0 bases removed from V and 2 bases from J, the gap between germline ends came to 12 bases. The CDR3 region has the DNA TGTGCCAGCAGCTTAGCGCCTTTCCCAGCCACAGATACGCAGTATTTT. It yields the protein CASSLAPFPATDTQYF.

This clone was detected once. CDR3: CAISESARFRTTGELFF. CDR3 in DNA: TGTGCCATCAGTGAGTCCGCTAGATTCCGTACCACCGGGGAGCTGTTTTTT. The chain employs TRBV10-3 and TRBJ2-2; no clear D gene. V lost 0 bases and J 4 bases, leaving 15 bases between the germline ends. The CDR3 is made up of 17 amino acids. Germline-derived CDR1 and CDR2 are ENHRY and SYGVKD.

The J gene is TRBJ2-5, the V gene TRBV4-1; D may match TRBD1 or TRBD2 (7 bases each). Trimming removed 6 bases at V and 4 bases at J, with 21 bases between. This CDR3 is built from 16 residues. Germline CDR1 MGHRA, CDR2 YSYEKL. The CDR3 region is CASRSGGEGGRETQYF. CDR3 bases: TGCGCCAGCAGATCAGGGGGGGAAGGAGGTCGAGAGACCCAGTACTTC.

This clone was seen once. This rearrangement joins TRBV27 to TRBJ2-7, with TRBD1 matching over 8 bases. With 2 bases clipped from V and 1 base from J, the junction kept 13 bases outside the gene matches. Germline V gene lookup returns CDR1 MNHEY and CDR2 SMNVEV (reference sequence). This CDR3 is built from 18 residues. The DNA of the CDR3 is TGTGCCAGCAGTTTACGACCTCCGGACAGGGTCGCATCCTACGAGCAGTACTTC. Protein: CASSLRPPDRVASYEQYF.

The gene calls are TRBV15 and TRBJ1-5; D is possibly TRBD1 (6 bases). Germline CDR1 and CDR2: LNHNV and YYDKDF (reference sequence). With 3 bases removed from V and 7 bases from J, the gap between germline ends came to 28 bases. The CDR3 has 19 residues. CDR3 protein: CATSRAHRERASGEQPQHF. The CDR3 DNA reads as TGTGCCACCAGCAGGGCACACCGTGAGCGGGCCTCAGGGGAGCAGCCCCAGCATTTT.

This chain connects TRBV28 to TRBJ2-1; unclear D gene. The germline V gene encodes CDR1 MDHEN and CDR2 SYDVKM. The CDR3 extends over 13 amino acids. V dropped 1 base and J dropped 6 bases, with 7 bases sitting between them. CDR3 loop: CASSLFASNEQFF. The CDR3 DNA sequence: TGTGCCAGCAGTTTATTTGCTAGCAATGAGCAGTTCTTC.

The V and J genes are TRBV29-1 and TRBJ2-1; 11 nucleotides match TRBD2. The CDR3 runs 16 residues. Per germline, CDR1 SQVTM and CDR2 ANQGSEA. V gave up 1 base and J gave up 1 base; unmatched junction bases: 3. In DNA form, the CDR3 reads TGCAGCGTTGAAGTCGGGACTAGCGGATCCTACAATGAGCAGTTCTTC. Residues: CSVEVGTSGSYNEQFF.

The chain employs TRBV11-2 and TRBJ1-3, with 9 bases matching TRBD1. CDR1 and CDR2 (germline): SGHAT, FQNNGV. The CDR3 contains 19 residues. The ends lost 5 bases at V and 1 base at J; junction bases unmatched: 15. CDR3 nucleotide sequence: TGTGCCAGCAGCCCCCTGGGACAGGGATTGGGAGGTTCTGGAAACACCATATATTTT. Translation gives CASSPLGQGLGGSGNTIYF.

The chain carries TRBV4-2 and TRBJ2-1; possible D gene TRBD2, 6 bases. V was trimmed by 0 bases and J by 6 bases, leaving 12 bases between them. Looked up from germline, CDR1 is LGHNA and CDR2 is YNFKEQ. The CDR3 is made up of 15 amino acids. CDR3 bases: TGTGCCAGCAGCCAAGATTGGGGGAGGTTCAATGAGCAGTTCTTC. Protein product: CASSQDWGRFNEQFF.

This rearrangement joins TRBV6-5 to TRBJ1-2; 9 bases are shared with TRBD1. Germline CDR1 is MNHEY and CDR2 is SVGAGI. The J segment lost 8 bases and the V segment lost 2 bases, leaving 6 bases of the junction unmatched. CDR3 length: 14 amino acids. The CDR3 region is CASSYPDRGGGYTF. In nucleotides, the CDR3 is TGTGCCAGCAGTTACCCGGACAGGGGAGGGGGCTACACCTTC.

J is TRBJ2-5 and V is TRBV2; no clear D. V lost 1 base, J lost 5 bases, and 11 bases lay in between. Germline CDR1 SNHLY, CDR2 FYNNEI. The length of the CDR3 is 14 residues. The CDR3, as DNA: TGTGCCAGCAGTGAAGGGAACTTGGGGGAGACCCAGTACTTC. Protein product: CASSEGNLGETQYF.

This chain uses TRBV5-6 with TRBJ2-1; TRBD1 or TRBD2 may be the D gene (5 bases each). Between the trimmed V and J ends, which lost 4 bases and 6 bases, there was a span of 8 bases. This CDR3 region has 12 residues. Per germline, CDR1 SGHDT and CDR2 YYEEEE. The CDR3 region is CASSGTFNEQFF. CDR3 sequence (DNA): TGTGCCAGCAGCGGGACCTTCAATGAGCAGTTCTTC.

As regards this clone: A read error may account for a junction end that differs from germline. This chain connects TRBV5-6 to TRBJ2-1; D remains unclear. The CDR3 totals 16 residues. The germline CDR1 and CDR2 sequences are SGHDT and YYEEEE. CDR3 sequence reads: CASSLGGWATYNEQFF. Written as DNA, the CDR3 is TGTGCCAGCAGCTTGGGAGGTTGGGCTACCTATAATGAGCAGTTCTTC.

CDR3 sequence reads: CASSFHRGRVPDTQYF. In DNA, the CDR3 is TGTGCCAGCAGCTTTCACAGGGGACGTGTACCAGATACGCAGTATTTT. The chain employs TRBV5-6 and TRBJ2-3; 7 bases line up with TRBD1. The CDR3 runs 16 residues. V was pared by 2 bases and J by 4 bases, with 10 bases of the junction left unmatched. Germline V gene sequence: CDR1 SGHDT, CDR2 YYEEEE.

This clone was detected only once. The chain employs TRBV7-8 and TRBJ1-5; the D is unclear. Between the trimmed V and J ends, which lost 8 bases and 7 bases, there was a span of 12 bases. The CDR3 totals 12 residues. The germline gives CDR1 SGHVS, CDR2 FQNEAQ. The chain's CDR3 is CASGDFLQPQHF. CDR3 bases: TGTGCCAGCGGTGATTTCCTACAGCCCCAGCATTTT.

V is TRBV5-5 and J is TRBJ2-7, with D uncertain. Looked up from germline, CDR1 is SGHKS and CDR2 is YYEKEE (reference sequence). V lost 2 bases to trimming and J lost 5 bases, with 14 bases between them. The CDR3 runs to 14 residues. CDR3 in amino acids: CASSFGSRSDEQYF. As DNA, the CDR3 is TGTGCCAGCAGCTTTGGCAGCAGGAGTGACGAGCAGTACTTC.

V gene TRBV28 combines with J gene TRBJ2-1; weak D call: TRBD1 (6 bases). Trimming pared 2 bases from V and 6 bases from J, leaving 11 bases between. Germline CDR1 MDHEN, CDR2 SYDVKM. The CDR3 is 14 amino acids. CDR3 sequence: CASSLDGTLNEQFF. CDR3 bases: TGTGCCAGCAGTTTAGACGGGACACTCAATGAGCAGTTCTTC.

The V call is TRBV19, the J call TRBJ2-5; D gene ambiguous. The CDR3 is made up of 15 amino acids. The V gene's germline CDR1 is LNHDA and CDR2 SQIVND (reference sequence). V was clipped by 2 bases and J by 3 bases, with 13 bases between them. The CDR3 DNA follows: TGTGCCAGTAGTATATGGGCAGGCGGTAAAGAGACCCAGTACTTC. It is translated as CASSIWAGGKETQYF.

The V call is TRBV5-1, the J call TRBJ2-7; the match to TRBD2 covers 9 bases. Germline loops: CDR1 SGHRS, CDR2 YFSETQ. The CDR3 runs to 15 residues. The J segment lost 4 bases and the V segment lost 0 bases, leaving 5 bases of the junction unmatched. The DNA of the CDR3 is TGCGCCAGCAGCTTGGCCGAGCGGGAGGAGTACGAGCAGTACTTC. This translates into CASSLAEREEYEQYF.

The chain couples TRBV30 to TRBJ2-7; the D is unclear. V gave up 5 bases and J gave up 3 bases, with 14 bases separating them. CDR1 and CDR2 from the germline V gene are GTSNPN and SVGIG (reference sequence). There are 13 residues in the CDR3. The CDR3: CAWGSRNFYEQYF. In DNA, the CDR3 is TGTGCCTGGGGTAGCCGTAACTTCTACGAGCAGTACTTC.

This clone has only one observation. The chain employs TRBV11-2 and TRBJ2-1; D gene ambiguous. This CDR3 spans 15 amino acids. The germline V gene encodes CDR1 SGHAT and CDR2 FQNNGV. Trimming removed 0 bases from V and 5 bases from J, with 11 bases in between. In nucleotides, the CDR3 is TGTGCCAGCAGCTTAGAGACTCTTTACCACAATGAGCAGTTCTTC. Amino acid sequence: CASSLETLYHNEQFF.

V is TRBV27 and J is TRBJ2-3, with TRBD2 identical over 11 bases. Germline V gene sequence: CDR1 MNHEY, CDR2 SMNVEV (reference sequence). This CDR3 has 19 amino acids. J was trimmed by 5 bases and V by 6 bases; bases with no gene match: 19. The CDR3 reads CASSLLPGLAAREVDTQYF. The DNA of the CDR3 is TGTGCCAGCAGCTTACTACCGGGACTAGCGGCCCGGGAGGTAGATACGCAGTATTTT.